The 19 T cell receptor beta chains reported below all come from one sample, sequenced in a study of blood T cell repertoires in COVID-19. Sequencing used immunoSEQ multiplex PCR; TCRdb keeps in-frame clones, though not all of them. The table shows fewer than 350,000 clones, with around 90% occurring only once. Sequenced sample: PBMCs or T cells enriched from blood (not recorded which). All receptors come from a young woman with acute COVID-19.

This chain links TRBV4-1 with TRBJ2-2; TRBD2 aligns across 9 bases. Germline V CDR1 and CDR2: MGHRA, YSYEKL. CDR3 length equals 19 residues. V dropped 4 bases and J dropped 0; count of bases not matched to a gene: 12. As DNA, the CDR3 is TGCGCCAGCAGCCGAACCGTAGGCCCTAGCGGGACGAACACCGGGGAGCTGTTTTTT. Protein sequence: CASSRTVGPSGTNTGELFF.

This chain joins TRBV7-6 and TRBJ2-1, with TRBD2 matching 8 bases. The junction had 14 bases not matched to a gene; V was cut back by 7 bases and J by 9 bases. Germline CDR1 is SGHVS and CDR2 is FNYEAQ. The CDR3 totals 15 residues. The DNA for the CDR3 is TGTGCCAGCACCCTAGGGGCGAGCGGGAGCCGTGAGCAGTTCTTC. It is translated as CASTLGASGSREQFF.

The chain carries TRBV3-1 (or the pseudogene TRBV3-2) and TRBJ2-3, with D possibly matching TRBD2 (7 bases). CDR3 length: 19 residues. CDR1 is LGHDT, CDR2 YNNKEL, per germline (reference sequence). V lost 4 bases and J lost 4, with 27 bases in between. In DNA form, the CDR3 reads TGTGCCAGCAGCCTCATGGGGTTTGAGGGGGAGGGGGGCGCAGATACGCAGTATTTT. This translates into CASSLMGFEGEGGADTQYF.

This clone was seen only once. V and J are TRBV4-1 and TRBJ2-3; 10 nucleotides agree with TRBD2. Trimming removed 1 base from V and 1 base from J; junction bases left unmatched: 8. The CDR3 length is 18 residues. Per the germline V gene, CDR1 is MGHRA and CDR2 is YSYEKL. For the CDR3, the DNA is TGCGCCAGCAGCCAAGTAGGTATAGCGGGAGGACGCACAGATACGCAGTATTTT. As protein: CASSQVGIAGGRTDTQYF.

Written as DNA, the CDR3 is TGTGCCAGCAGGAAGTTTAGTACCGGGACAGGGAGTAACTATGGCTACACCTTC. This gives the protein CASRKFSTGTGSNYGYTF. The chain is built from TRBV28 and TRBJ1-2, with 9 bases matching TRBD1. CDR1 is MDHEN, CDR2 SYDVKM, per germline. The CDR3 covers 18 residues. Trimming cost V 6 bases and J 1 base; bases outside gene matches: 15.

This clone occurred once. The CDR3 sequence: CASSFLGRVGGYTF. DNA of the CDR3: TGTGCCAGCAGTTTTTTAGGGAGGGTCGGTGGCTACACCTTC. The rearrangement uses TRBV27 and TRBJ1-2; D is undetermined. With 3 bases removed from V and 7 bases from J, the gap between germline ends came to 15 bases. The CDR3 runs to 14 residues. Germline loops: CDR1 MNHEY, CDR2 SMNVEV (reference sequence).

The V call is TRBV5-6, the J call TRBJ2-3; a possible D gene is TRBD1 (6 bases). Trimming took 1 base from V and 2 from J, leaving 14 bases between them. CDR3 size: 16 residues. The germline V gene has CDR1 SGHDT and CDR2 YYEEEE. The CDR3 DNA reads TGTGCCAGCAGCTTGAGATTACGGGACACCACAGATACGCAGTATTTT. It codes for CASSLRLRDTTDTQYF.

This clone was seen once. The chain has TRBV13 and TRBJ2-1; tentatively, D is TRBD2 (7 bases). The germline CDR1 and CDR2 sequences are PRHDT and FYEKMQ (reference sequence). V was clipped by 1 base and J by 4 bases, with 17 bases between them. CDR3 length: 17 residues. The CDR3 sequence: CASSLARGGTPYNEQFF. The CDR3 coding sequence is TGTGCCAGCAGCTTAGCGAGGGGGGGGACACCTTACAATGAGCAGTTCTTC.

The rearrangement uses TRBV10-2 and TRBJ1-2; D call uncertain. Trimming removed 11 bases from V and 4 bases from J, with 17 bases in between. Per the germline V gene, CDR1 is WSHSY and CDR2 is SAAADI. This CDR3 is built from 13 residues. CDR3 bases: TGCGCCGGGGTACGTGAGGGAGCCTATGGCTACACCTTC. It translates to CAGVREGAYGYTF.

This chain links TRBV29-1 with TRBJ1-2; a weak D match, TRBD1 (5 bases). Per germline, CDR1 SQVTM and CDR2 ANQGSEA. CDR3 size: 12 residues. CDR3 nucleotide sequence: TGCACCGATTGGGGCAGGGACTATGGCTACACCTTC. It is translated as CTDWGRDYGYTF.

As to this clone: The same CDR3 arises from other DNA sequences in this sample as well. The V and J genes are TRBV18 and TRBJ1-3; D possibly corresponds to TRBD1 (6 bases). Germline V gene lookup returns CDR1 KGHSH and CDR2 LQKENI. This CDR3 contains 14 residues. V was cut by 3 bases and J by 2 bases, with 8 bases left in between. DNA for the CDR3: TGTGCCAGCTCACCTACAGGGACTGGAAACACCATATATTTT. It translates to CASSPTGTGNTIYF.

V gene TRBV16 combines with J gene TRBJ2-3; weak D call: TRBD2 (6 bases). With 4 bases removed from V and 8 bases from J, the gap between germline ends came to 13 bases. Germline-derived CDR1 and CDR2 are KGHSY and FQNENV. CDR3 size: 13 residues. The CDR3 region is CASSPKAGGTQYF. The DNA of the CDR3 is TGTGCCAGCAGCCCCAAGGCCGGGGGTACGCAGTATTTT.

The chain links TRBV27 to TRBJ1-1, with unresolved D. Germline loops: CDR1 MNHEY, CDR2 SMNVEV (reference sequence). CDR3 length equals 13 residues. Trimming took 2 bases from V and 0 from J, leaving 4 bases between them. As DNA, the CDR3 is TGTGCCAGCAGTTTAGACATGAACACTGAAGCTTTCTTT. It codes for CASSLDMNTEAFF.

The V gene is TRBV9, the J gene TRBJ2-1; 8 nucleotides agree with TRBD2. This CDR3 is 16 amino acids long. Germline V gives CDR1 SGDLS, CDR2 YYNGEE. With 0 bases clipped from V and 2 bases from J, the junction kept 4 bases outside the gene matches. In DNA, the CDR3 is TGTGCCAGCAGCGTAGCGGGAGGGCCCACCTACAATGAGCAGTTCTTC. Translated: CASSVAGGPTYNEQFF.

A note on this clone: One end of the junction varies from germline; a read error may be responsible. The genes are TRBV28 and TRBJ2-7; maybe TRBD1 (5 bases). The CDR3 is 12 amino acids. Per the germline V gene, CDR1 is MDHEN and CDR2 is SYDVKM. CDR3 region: CASSLAAARAHF. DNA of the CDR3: TGTGCCAGCAGTTTGGCGGCCGCCAGGGCCCACTTC.

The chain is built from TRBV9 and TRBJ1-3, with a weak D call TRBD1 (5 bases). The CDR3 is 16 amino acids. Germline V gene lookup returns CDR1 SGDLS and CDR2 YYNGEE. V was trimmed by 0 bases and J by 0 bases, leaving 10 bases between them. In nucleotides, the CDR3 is TGTGCCAGCAGCGTAGAGGGACTCTTCTCTGGAAACACCATATATTTT. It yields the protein CASSVEGLFSGNTIYF.

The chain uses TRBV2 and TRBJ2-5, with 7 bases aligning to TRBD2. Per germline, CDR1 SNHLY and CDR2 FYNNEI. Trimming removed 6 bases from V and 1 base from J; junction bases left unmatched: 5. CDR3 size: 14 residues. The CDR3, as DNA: TGTGCCAGCAGGGGGCGGGAGCGCCAAGAGACCCAGTACTTC. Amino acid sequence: CASRGRERQETQYF.

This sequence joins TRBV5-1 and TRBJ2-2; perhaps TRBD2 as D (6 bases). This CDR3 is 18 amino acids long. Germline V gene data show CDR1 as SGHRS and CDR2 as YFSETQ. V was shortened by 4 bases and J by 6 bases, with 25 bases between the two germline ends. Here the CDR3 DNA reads TGCGCCAGCAGCCATACGAGCGTGCTGGAGGGGATTTCCGGGGAGCTGTTTTTT. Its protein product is CASSHTSVLEGISGELFF.

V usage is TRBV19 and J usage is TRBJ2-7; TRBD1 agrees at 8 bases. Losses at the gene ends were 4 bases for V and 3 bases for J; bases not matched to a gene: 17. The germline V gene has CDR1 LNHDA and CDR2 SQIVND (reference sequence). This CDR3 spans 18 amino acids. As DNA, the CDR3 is TGTGCCAGTAGTACCCGGACAGGGTTTCGCTCCGGACACTACGAGCAGTACTTC. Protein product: CASSTRTGFRSGHYEQYF. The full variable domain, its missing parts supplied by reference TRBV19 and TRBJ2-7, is DGGITQSPKYLFRKEGQNVTLSCEQNLNHDAMYWYRQDPGQGLRLIYYSQIVNDFQKGDIAEGYSVSREKKESFPLTVTSAQKNPTAFYLCASSTRTGFRSGHYEQYFGPGTRLTVT.